Below are 12 T cell receptor beta chains sequenced from a single sample in a study of T cell responses to AZD1222 COVID-19 vaccine. The protocol was immunoSEQ multiplex PCR, while the TCRdb copy is restricted to in-frame clones and leaves out a portion. Here the sample spans over 100,000 clones, 90% to 95% being singletons. This specimen consisted of peripheral blood, obtained on day 0 of AZD1222 vaccination. The receptors were sampled from an adult in good health.

The chain links TRBV5-1 to TRBJ2-3; 7 nucleotides align to TRBD2. This CDR3 is built from 16 residues. The junction had 11 bases not matched to a gene; V was cut back by 3 bases and J by 4 bases. Germline assignment: CDR1 SGHRS and CDR2 YFSETQ. In DNA form, the CDR3 reads TGCGCCAGCAGCTCCTCTCGGGGGGAGTGGGCAGATACGCAGTATTTT. Protein sequence: CASSSSRGEWADTQYF.

The rearrangement links TRBV24-1 to TRBJ2-7; TRBD2 aligns across 13 bases. The CDR3 consists of 20 residues. Germline assignment: CDR1 KGHDR and CDR2 SFDVKD. J was trimmed by 0 bases and V by 8 bases; bases with no gene match: 18. CDR3 sequence reads: CATNMVPGLAGEKPSYEQYF. CDR3 nucleotides: TGTGCCACCAACATGGTCCCCGGACTAGCGGGGGAAAAACCCTCCTACGAGCAGTACTTC.

CDR3 nucleotide sequence: TGTGCCAGCAGTGTTCCCGGGGGAGAGACCCAGTACTTC. Its protein product is CASSVPGGETQYF. This chain links TRBV28 with TRBJ2-5, with a possible D match to TRBD2 (6 bases). This CDR3 comprises 13 residues. The germline gives CDR1 MDHEN, CDR2 SYDVKM. V lost 5 bases and J lost 4, with 11 bases in between.

The rearrangement joins TRBV4-3 to TRBJ1-5; D gene uncertain. Trimming left V 1 base short and J 0 bases short, with 1 base between. In germline, CDR1 is LGHNA, CDR2 YSLEER. CDR3 length equals 13 residues. The chain's CDR3 is CASSQGSNQPQHF. The CDR3 DNA sequence: TGCGCCAGCAGCCAAGGTAGCAATCAGCCCCAGCATTTT.

The chain couples TRBV19 to TRBJ1-1; D might be TRBD1 (5 bases). The CDR3 has 13 amino acids. CDR1 is LNHDA and CDR2 is SQIVND in the germline V gene (reference sequence). V shed 6 bases and J shed 1 base, with 9 bases lying between them. CDR3 residues: CASSRVTNTEAFF. The CDR3 DNA is TGTGCCAGTAGCAGGGTCACGAACACTGAAGCTTTCTTT.

The chain uses TRBV27 and TRBJ1-1, with a possible D match to TRBD1 (5 bases). Germline CDR1 reads MNHEY; CDR2 reads SMNVEV (reference sequence). The germline V and J ends were trimmed by 10 bases and 1 base, with 16 bases remaining between them. This CDR3 spans 14 amino acids. The DNA for the CDR3 is TGTGCCACCACTTCAATTCAGGGGAACACTGAAGCTTTCTTT. Translated: CATTSIQGNTEAFF.

This clone was seen only once. This chain joins TRBV6-5 and TRBJ1-1; D is unresolved. Germline CDR1 MNHEY, CDR2 SVGAGI. The CDR3 loop spans 13 amino acids. V was cut by 4 bases and J by 4 bases, with 10 bases left in between. This chain's CDR3 is CASSLGQATEAFF. CDR3 in DNA: TGTGCCAGCAGTTTAGGGCAGGCCACTGAAGCTTTCTTT.

DNA for the CDR3: TGCGCCAGCAGCCAAGATCTGCGTAGCAATCAGCCCCAGCATTTT. It yields the protein CASSQDLRSNQPQHF. The rearrangement joins TRBV4-3 to TRBJ1-5; D is unresolved. The CDR3 spans 15 residues. V gave up 0 bases and J gave up 0 bases, with 6 bases separating them. CDR1 is LGHNA, CDR2 YSLEER, per germline.

The CDR3 DNA reads as TGTGCCAGCTTCAGCGGGGGAGCCCCCTACGAGCAGTACTTC. Translated: CASFSGGAPYEQYF. V gene TRBV7-2 combines with J gene TRBJ2-7; 8 positions match TRBD2. Germline trimming cut 8 bases from V and 2 bases from J; bases unmatched to any gene: 8. Germline V gene data show CDR1 as SGHTA and CDR2 as FQGNSA. The CDR3 runs to 14 residues.

The genes are TRBV10-3 and TRBJ1-1, with D perhaps matching TRBD1 (6 bases). Germline V gene sequence: CDR1 ENHRY, CDR2 SYGVKD. This CDR3 spans 15 amino acids. V dropped 5 bases and J dropped 1 base, with 14 bases sitting between them. The CDR3 sequence: CAISKQGVGNTEAFF. The CDR3 bases are TGTGCCATCAGTAAACAGGGAGTCGGGAACACTGAAGCTTTCTTT.

This clone was recorded only once. This chain uses TRBV19 with TRBJ1-2, with D unclear. Trimming took 3 bases from V and 8 from J, leaving 16 bases between them. Germline CDR1 reads LNHDA; CDR2 reads SQIVND (reference sequence). This CDR3 is 14 amino acids long. The CDR3 is CASSMGYPSEGYTF. DNA for the CDR3: TGTGCCAGTAGTATGGGCTACCCCTCGGAAGGCTACACCTTC.

CDR3 residues: CASSSPGQGIAVRGYTF. CDR3 nucleotides: TGTGCCAGCAGTTCCCCGGGACAGGGGATTGCGGTGCGGGGCTACACCTTC. The V call is TRBV28, the J call TRBJ1-2, with 10 bases matching TRBD1. Germline V gene data show CDR1 as MDHEN and CDR2 as SYDVKM. There are 17 residues in the CDR3. Losses at the gene ends were 4 bases for V and 8 bases for J; bases not matched to a gene: 16.